This T cell receptor beta chain was retrieved from a study of T cells in Graves' hyperthyroidism and ophthalmopathy. Study summary: Before any treatment, at initial diagnosis, peripheral blood was collected.

The CDR3 length is 13 residues. Germline CDR1 is SGHRS and CDR2 is YFSETQ. V gave up 4 bases and J gave up 5 bases, with 11 bases separating them. Over 18 months, lack of ophthalmopathy progression marked Graves' hyperthyroidism as stable. RNA transcripts yielded amplified TCR beta CDR3 regions. Using the HTBI primer set, a first-round RT-PCR was run on the TCR CDR3. TCRdb processed the multiplex PCR reads anew with MiXCR; each CDR3 protein has one entry. Of 460,000 or so distinct CDR3 sequences listed, under 15% are singletons. In this sample, this clonotype turned up many times. Its cognate antigen is unknown. Whole-study findings and limits: Ophthalmopathy, as predicted by the model, came a median about six months after the prediction.

V and J are TRBV5-1 and TRBJ2-3; tentatively, D is TRBD1 (5 bases). This clonotype was sampled from a young woman with Graves' hyperthyroidism. The sequenced sample consisted of blood. This CDR3 is CASSPDNGDTQYF. CDR3 coding DNA: TGCGCCAGCAGCCCGGACAATGGAGATACGCAGTATTTT.